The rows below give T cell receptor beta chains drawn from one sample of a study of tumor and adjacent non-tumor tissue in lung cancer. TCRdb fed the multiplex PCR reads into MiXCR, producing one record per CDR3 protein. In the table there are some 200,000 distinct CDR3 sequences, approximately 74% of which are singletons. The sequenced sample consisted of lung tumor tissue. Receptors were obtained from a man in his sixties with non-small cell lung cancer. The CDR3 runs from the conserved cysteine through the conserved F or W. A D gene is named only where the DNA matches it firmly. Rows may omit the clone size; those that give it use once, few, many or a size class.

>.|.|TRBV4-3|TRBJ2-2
CVSSQDYGALLNTGELFF
TGCGTCAGCAGCCAAGATTACGGGGCCCTCCTCAACACCGGGGAGCTGTTTTTT
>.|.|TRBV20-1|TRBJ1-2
CSARVEGCYTF
TGCAGTGCTAGAGTCGAGGGGTGCTACACCTTC
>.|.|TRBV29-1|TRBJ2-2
CSVQTATWELFF
TGCAGCGTTCAGACTGCAACCTGGGAGCTCTTTTTT
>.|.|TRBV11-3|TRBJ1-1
CASSLGGTNTGAFF
TGTGCCAGCAGCTTAGGGGGGACAAACACTGGAGCTTTCTTT
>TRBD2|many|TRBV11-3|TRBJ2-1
CASRFRAGGVNEQFF
TGTGCCAGCAGATTCAGAGCGGGGGGCGTGAATGAGCAGTTCTTC
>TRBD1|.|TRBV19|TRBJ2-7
CASTNTGTGRNEQYF
TGTGCCAGTACCAACACCGGGACAGGTAGGAACGAGCAGTACTTC
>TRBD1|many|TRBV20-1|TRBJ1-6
CSATQITGVRSPLHF
TGCAGTGCTACGCAGATAACAGGGGTGCGGTCACCCCTCCACTTT
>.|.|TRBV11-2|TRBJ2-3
CASSREGRCSSTDTQYF
TGTGCCAGCAGCAGAGAGGGGCGGTGCAGTAGCACAGATACGCAGTATTTT
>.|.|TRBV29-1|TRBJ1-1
CTVGKGTLNTEAFF
TGCACCGTTGGTAAGGGAACTTTAAACACTGAAGCTTTCTTT
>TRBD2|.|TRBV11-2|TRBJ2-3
CVSNPWTSGEGDTQYF
TGTGTCAGCAACCCCTGGACTAGCGGGGAAGGGGATACGCAGTATTTT
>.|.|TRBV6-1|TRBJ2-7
CATRGLRYF
TGCGCCACCCGGGGGCTTAGGTACTTC
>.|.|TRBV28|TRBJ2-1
CASSPLGARQRHTTQFF
TGTGCCAGCAGTCCCCTAGGGGCGCGACAGCGCCACACCACCCAGTTCTTC
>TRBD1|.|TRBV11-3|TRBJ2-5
CASSMSTGGGGEIQYF
TGTGCCAGCTCCATGTCGACAGGGGGTGGAGGAGAGATCCAGTACTTC
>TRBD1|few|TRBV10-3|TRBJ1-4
CAIPDRGEKLFF
TGTGCCATCCCAGACAGGGGTGAAAAACTGTTTTTT
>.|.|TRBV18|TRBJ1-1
CASSSSRDAETFF
TGTGCCAGCTCCTCTTCGAGGGACGCTGAAACTTTCTTT
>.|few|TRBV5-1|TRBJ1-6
CASSLGQVSSPLHF
TGCGCCAGCAGCTTGGGACAAGTCAGTTCACCCCTCCACTTT
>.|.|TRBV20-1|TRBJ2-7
CSAYPGTGGYVQYF
TGCAGTGCTTATCCCGGGACTGGGGGGTACGTGCAGTACTTC
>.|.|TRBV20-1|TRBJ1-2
CSASGASNYSYTF
TGCAGTGCTAGCGGGGCCTCTAACTATAGCTACACCTTT
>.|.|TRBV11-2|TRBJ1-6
CASSLDTGTTPLHF
TGTGCCAGCAGCTTAGACACGGGGACGACACCTCTCCACTTT
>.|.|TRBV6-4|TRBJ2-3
CASSYSSTDTQYF
TGTGCCAGCAGTTACTCCAGCACAGATACTCAGTATTTT
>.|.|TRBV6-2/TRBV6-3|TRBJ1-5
CASSSLTWRKQPQHF
TGTGCCAGCAGTTCCCTGACATGGCGCAAACAGCCCCAGCATTTT
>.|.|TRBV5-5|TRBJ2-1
CASRVSWDEQFF
TGTGCCAGCCGCGTGAGCTGGGATGAGCAGTTCTTC
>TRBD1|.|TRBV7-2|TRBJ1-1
CASSSHRGVRSEAFF
TGTGCCAGCAGCTCCCACAGGGGCGTGAGATCTGAAGCTTTCTTT
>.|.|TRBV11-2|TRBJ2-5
CANSLVPRGTIQESQYF
TGTGCCAACAGCTTAGTACCCCGCGGGACAATCCAAGAGTCCCAGTACTTC
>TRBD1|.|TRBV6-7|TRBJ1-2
CASSDRGYGYSF
TGTGCCAGCAGTGACAGGGGCTATGGCTACTCCTTC
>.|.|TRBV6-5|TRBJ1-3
CVSIAQGPGNTIYF
TGTGTCAGCATCGCACAAGGGCCAGGAAACACCATATATTTT
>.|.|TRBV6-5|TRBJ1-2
CASSYSLRDGYSYTF
TGTGCCAGCAGTTACTCGCTCAGGGACGGCTATAGCTACACCTTC
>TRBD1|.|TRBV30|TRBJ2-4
CAWSPVTGANIQYF
TGTGCCTGGAGTCCCGTGACAGGGGCAAACATTCAGTACTTC
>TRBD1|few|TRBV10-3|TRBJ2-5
CAISEVLDRAQETQYF
TGTGCCATCAGTGAGGTATTGGACAGGGCGCAAGAGACCCAGTACTTC
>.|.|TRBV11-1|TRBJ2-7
CVSSTDKGGEQYF
TGTGTCAGCAGCACGGACAAGGGTGGAGAGCAGTACTTC
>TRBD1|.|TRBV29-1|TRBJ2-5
CSVGGTAETQYF
TGCAGCGTTGGAGGGACAGCGGAGACCCAGTACTTC
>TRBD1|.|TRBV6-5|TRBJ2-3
CASSVRRGTGTDMQYF
TGTGCCAGCAGCGTCAGACGAGGGACAGGCACAGATATGCAGTATTTT
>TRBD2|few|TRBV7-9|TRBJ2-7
CASSSGLAGEQYF
TGTGCCAGCAGCTCGGGACTAGCAGGCGAGCAGTACTTC
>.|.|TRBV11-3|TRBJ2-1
CASSPELSYNERFF
TGTGCAAGCAGTCCGGAGCTCTCCTACAATGAGCGGTTCTTC
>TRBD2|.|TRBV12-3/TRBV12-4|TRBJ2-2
CASSLARGESGELFF
TGTGCCAGCAGTTTAGCGCGGGGGGAATCCGGGGAGTTGTTTTTT
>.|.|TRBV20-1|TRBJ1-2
CSAIIGVRNYGYTF
TGCAGTGCTATTATAGGGGTGCGTAACTATGGCTACACCTTC
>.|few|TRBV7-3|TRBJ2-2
CASSLMTETGELFF
TGTGCCAGCAGCTTAATGACGGAGACCGGGGAGCTGTTTTTT
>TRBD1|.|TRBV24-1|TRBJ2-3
CATSDSDRVDTHYF
TGTGCCACCAGTGATTCGGACAGGGTAGATACGCACTATTTT
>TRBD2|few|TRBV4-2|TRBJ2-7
CASSPDSSGLVQQYF
TGTGCCAGCAGCCCGGACAGCTCGGGACTAGTCCAGCAGTATTTC
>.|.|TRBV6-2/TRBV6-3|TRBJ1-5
CASSPPQYSRASNQPHHF
TGTGCCAGCAGTCCTCCCCAGTACAGCAGGGCGAGCAATCAGCCCCACCATTTT
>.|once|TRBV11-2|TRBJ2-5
CASSTTMGGPKETQNF
TGTGCCAGCAGCACCACAATGGGGGGGCCAAAGGAGACACAGAACTTC
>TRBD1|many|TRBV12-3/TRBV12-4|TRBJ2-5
CASTPAGTGDETQYF
TGTGCCAGCACCCCGGCCGGGACAGGGGATGAGACCCAGTACTTC
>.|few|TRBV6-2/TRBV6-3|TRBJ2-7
CASSSLGSRASGEQYF
TGTGCCAGCAGTTCTCTTGGATCAAGAGCCTCCGGCGAGCAGTACTTC
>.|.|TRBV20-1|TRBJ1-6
CSARDHQQGGNSPLHF
TGCAGTGCTAGAGACCACCAACAGGGCGGCAATTCACCCCTCCACTTT
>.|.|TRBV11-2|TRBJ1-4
CASSFRERNGKLFF
TGTGCCAGCAGCTTCAGAGAGAGAAATGGAAAACTGTTTTTT
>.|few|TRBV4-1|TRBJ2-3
CASSQEGTDTQYF
TGCGCCAGCAGCCAAGAGGGAACAGATACGCAGTATTTT
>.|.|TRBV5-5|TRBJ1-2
CASSLRGTSYGYTF
TGTGCCAGCAGCTTGAGAGGGACAAGCTATGGCTACACTTTC
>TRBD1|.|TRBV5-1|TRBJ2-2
CASSTGTAAAGELFF
TGCGCCAGCAGCACCGGGACAGCCGCAGCCGGGGAGCTGTTTTTT